These T cell receptor beta chains were read from a single sample in a study of identical twins. TCRdb reprocessed the 5' RACE reads with MiXCR, giving one entry per CDR3 protein. This sample has about 340,000 distinct CDR3 sequences, with around 12% found just once. These records were also assigned to another study, of yellow fever vaccine responses in identical twins.

The sample consisted of CD8+ T cells sorted from blood. The receptors were sampled from a woman under 30 in good health. The CDR3 runs from the conserved cysteine through the conserved F or W. D genes are given only for firm matches. Clone size is shown for a subset of rows, as once, few, many or a class of expanded clone.

v_gene	d_gene	j_gene	abundance	CDR3nt	CDR3aa
TRBV29-1	-	TRBJ2-2	many	TGCAGCGTGACTACTAGGGGCGGGGAGCTGTTTTTT	CSVTTRGGELFF
TRBV12-3/TRBV12-4	-	TRBJ2-1	many	TGTGCCAGCAGCCCCGGGGCGCCTCCCTACAATGAGCAGTTCTTC	CASSPGAPPYNEQFF
TRBV24-1	-	TRBJ2-1	many	TGTGCCACCAGTGACCTGTGGGGTAATGAGCAGTTCTTC	CATSDLWGNEQFF
TRBV12-3/TRBV12-4	-	TRBJ2-3	-	TGTGCCAGCAGTTCATCGGGACTGTTCGGGGATACGCAGTATTTT	CASSSSGLFGDTQYF
TRBV5-1	-	TRBJ1-2	many	TGCGCCAGCAGCTTGGTCGCAGGGGATAACTATGGCTACACCTTC	CASSLVAGDNYGYTF
TRBV14	-	TRBJ2-3	-	TGTGCCAGCAGCCAAGGTGGCTATCTCGGTGATCCCAGCACAGATACGCAGTATTTT	CASSQGGYLGDPSTDTQYF
TRBV6-2/TRBV6-3	-	TRBJ2-1	few	TGTGCCAGCAGCTCCGGGACTCTGTCCTACAATGAGCAGTTCTTC	CASSSGTLSYNEQFF
TRBV7-9	-	TRBJ2-2	few	TGTGCCAGCAGCCCGGGGGACGGCACCGGGGAGCTGTTTTTT	CASSPGDGTGELFF
TRBV4-1	-	TRBJ2-5	few	TGCGCCAGCAGCCAACCGTCTAGCCCCCGCAGCGGTGAATTAGAGACCCAGTACTTC	CASSQPSSPRSGELETQYF
TRBV6-5	TRBD1	TRBJ2-6	few	TGTGCCAGCAGTTTGACAGGGACTGGGGCCAACGTCCTGACTTTC	CASSLTGTGANVLTF
TRBV14	TRBD1	TRBJ1-6	-	TGTGCCAGCAGCCCAGGGGGGTCTGGGAATTCACCCCTCCACTTT	CASSPGGSGNSPLHF
TRBV20-1	TRBD2	TRBJ2-5	-	TGCAGTGTCAGGACTAGCAGAGAGACCCAGTACTTC	CSVRTSRETQYF
TRBV12-3/TRBV12-4	-	TRBJ2-2	few	TGTGCCAGCAGTCTCAGCGGCTTTGGGACCGGGGAGCTGTTTTTT	CASSLSGFGTGELFF
TRBV9	-	TRBJ2-2	-	TGTGCCAGCAGCGTAGCTGGCGGCACCGGGGAGCTGTTTTTT	CASSVAGGTGELFF
TRBV19	-	TRBJ2-4	few	TGTGCCAGTAGTATTGGAGCAGGGCCAGCCAAAAACATTCAGTACTTC	CASSIGAGPAKNIQYF
TRBV12-5	-	TRBJ2-1	few	TGTGCTAGTGGTTTGGTAGGGGGTCTCTACAATGAGCAGTTCTTC	CASGLVGGLYNEQFF
TRBV14	-	TRBJ2-5	-	TGTGCCAGCAGCCAAGATGCTTTCTGGAAAAGGGTTCTTCCCCAAGAGACCCAGTACTTC	CASSQDAFWKRVLPQETQYF
TRBV11-2	-	TRBJ1-5	few	TGTGCCAGCAGCTTAAAGGCCGGAAATAGCAATCAGCCCCAGCATTTT	CASSLKAGNSNQPQHF
TRBV7-9	-	TRBJ1-1	many	TGTGCCAGCAGCTTCACGGTCGGTAATCATGAAGCTTTCTTT	CASSFTVGNHEAFF
TRBV13	-	TRBJ2-1	-	TGTGCCAGCAGCTCCAGAGCCGCCCCAAAGGGTGAGCAGTTCTTC	CASSSRAAPKGEQFF
TRBV7-2	-	TRBJ1-1	few	TGTGCCAGCAGCTTAGTGGCAGGGAGGACTGAAGCTTTCTTT	CASSLVAGRTEAFF
TRBV24-1	TRBD2	TRBJ2-1	few	TGTGCCACCAGTGATCTGGCGGGAGGATCCAATGAGCAGTTCTTC	CATSDLAGGSNEQFF
TRBV2	-	TRBJ2-5	many	TGTGCCAGCAAAGAAGGGACACCGTACCAAGAGACCCAGTACTTC	CASKEGTPYQETQYF
TRBV4-1	TRBD1	TRBJ2-2	-	TGCGCCAGCAGCCAGGGACAGTGGGACACCGGGGAGCTGTTTTTT	CASSQGQWDTGELFF
TRBV20-1	TRBD2	TRBJ2-5	-	TGCTGTGCTAGAGCCCGTACCGGGACTACCAAAGAGACCCAGTACTTC	CCARARTGTTKETQYF
TRBV4-2	TRBD2	TRBJ2-5	-	TGTGCCAGCAGCCATCACCCGGGACTAGCGGGGGTGACCCAAGAGACCCAGTACTTC	CASSHHPGLAGVTQETQYF
TRBV12-3/TRBV12-4	TRBD1	TRBJ2-1	many	TGTGCCAGCAGTTTCGGGACAGGGTTATTTTATGAGCAGTTCTTC	CASSFGTGLFYEQFF
TRBV6-1	-	TRBJ2-4	many	TGTGCCAGCAGTGGACCTATCAGAGACGCGGCCAAAAACATTCAGTACTTC	CASSGPIRDAAKNIQYF
TRBV6-6	TRBD1	TRBJ2-1	many	TGTGCCACCACAGGGGGCCGTGAGCAGTTCTTC	CATTGGREQFF
TRBV29-1	-	TRBJ2-2	few	TGCAGCGTTGATTATAGGGGGAACACCGGGGAGCTGTTTTTT	CSVDYRGNTGELFF
TRBV9	-	TRBJ1-1	few	TGTGCCAGCAGCACCGGACTTGGGGCCCTGAACACTGAAGCTTTCTTT	CASSTGLGALNTEAFF
TRBV5-1	-	TRBJ2-5	many	TGCGCCAGCAGCTTAAGACCAAAGGGGGAGATTCAAGAGACCCAGTACTTC	CASSLRPKGEIQETQYF
TRBV2	-	TRBJ1-1	-	TGTGCCAGCAGTGAGGGCGGTTACGTGAACACTGAAGCTTTCTTT	CASSEGGYVNTEAFF
TRBV4-2	TRBD2	TRBJ2-1	many	TGTGCCAGCAGCCAAGATGGAGCGGGAGCGGAGAGTGAGCAGTTCTTC	CASSQDGAGAESEQFF
TRBV5-5	-	TRBJ2-1	many	TGTGCCAGCGGGTTCAGAGACAATGAGCAGTTCTTC	CASGFRDNEQFF
TRBV4-1	-	TRBJ1-6	-	TGCGCCAGCAGCCAAGAAGGCTGGGGACCCCTCCACTTT	CASSQEGWGPLHF
TRBV19	-	TRBJ1-1	-	TGTGCCAGTAGTATTGATCACCGGGGGGCGAACACTGAAGCTTTCTTT	CASSIDHRGANTEAFF
TRBV15	TRBD2	TRBJ2-3	few	TGTGCCACCAGCCTAGCGGGAGCGTGGGATACGCAGTATTTT	CATSLAGAWDTQYF
TRBV6-5	TRBD2	TRBJ2-3	-	TGTGCCAGCAGTTTAGCGGGGGGCCGGCGTAACTTCTATTCGGATACGCAGTATTTT	CASSLAGGRRNFYSDTQYF
TRBV15	TRBD2	TRBJ2-7	few	TGTGCCACCAGCACACTAGCGGGAGCAACAGGCTACGAGCAGTACTTC	CATSTLAGATGYEQYF
TRBV5-1	-	TRBJ2-1	many	TGCGCCAGCAGCTGGCCTCTAATAGGCGCCGCGGGCAATGAGCAGTTCTTC	CASSWPLIGAAGNEQFF
TRBV4-1	-	TRBJ2-5	few	TGCGCCAGCAGCCAAGTGGAAGGGATTGAGACCCAGTACTTC	CASSQVEGIETQYF
TRBV9	-	TRBJ2-5	-	TGTGCCAGCAGCCCCCCGGAGTCCCAAGAGACCCAGTACTTC	CASSPPESQETQYF
TRBV25-1	TRBD2	TRBJ2-1	few	TGTGCCAGCAGACAACCGGGAGGCAATGAGCAGTTCTTC	CASRQPGGNEQFF
TRBV12-3/TRBV12-4	TRBD2	TRBJ2-7	-	TGTGCCAGCAGCCCAGTCGCGGGGACTAGCGTGCGGTACGAGCAGTACTTC	CASSPVAGTSVRYEQYF
TRBV24-1	TRBD1	TRBJ2-1	-	TGTGCCACCAGTGACCGGGGACAGGGGCGGTTCAATGAGCAGTTCTTC	CATSDRGQGRFNEQFF
TRBV28	TRBD1	TRBJ1-6	few	TGTGCCAGCAGTGACCCCCGGGACAGGGAGAACTTT	CASSDPRDRENF
TRBV10-1	-	TRBJ2-3	few	TGCGCCAGCAGTGAGCCGGACCGTGGACGGAACACAGATACGCAGTATTTT	CASSEPDRGRNTDTQYF
TRBV2	TRBD1	TRBJ2-5	-	TGTGCCAGCAGTGCCTGGGACAGGGAAAAGGAGACCCAGTACTTC	CASSAWDREKETQYF